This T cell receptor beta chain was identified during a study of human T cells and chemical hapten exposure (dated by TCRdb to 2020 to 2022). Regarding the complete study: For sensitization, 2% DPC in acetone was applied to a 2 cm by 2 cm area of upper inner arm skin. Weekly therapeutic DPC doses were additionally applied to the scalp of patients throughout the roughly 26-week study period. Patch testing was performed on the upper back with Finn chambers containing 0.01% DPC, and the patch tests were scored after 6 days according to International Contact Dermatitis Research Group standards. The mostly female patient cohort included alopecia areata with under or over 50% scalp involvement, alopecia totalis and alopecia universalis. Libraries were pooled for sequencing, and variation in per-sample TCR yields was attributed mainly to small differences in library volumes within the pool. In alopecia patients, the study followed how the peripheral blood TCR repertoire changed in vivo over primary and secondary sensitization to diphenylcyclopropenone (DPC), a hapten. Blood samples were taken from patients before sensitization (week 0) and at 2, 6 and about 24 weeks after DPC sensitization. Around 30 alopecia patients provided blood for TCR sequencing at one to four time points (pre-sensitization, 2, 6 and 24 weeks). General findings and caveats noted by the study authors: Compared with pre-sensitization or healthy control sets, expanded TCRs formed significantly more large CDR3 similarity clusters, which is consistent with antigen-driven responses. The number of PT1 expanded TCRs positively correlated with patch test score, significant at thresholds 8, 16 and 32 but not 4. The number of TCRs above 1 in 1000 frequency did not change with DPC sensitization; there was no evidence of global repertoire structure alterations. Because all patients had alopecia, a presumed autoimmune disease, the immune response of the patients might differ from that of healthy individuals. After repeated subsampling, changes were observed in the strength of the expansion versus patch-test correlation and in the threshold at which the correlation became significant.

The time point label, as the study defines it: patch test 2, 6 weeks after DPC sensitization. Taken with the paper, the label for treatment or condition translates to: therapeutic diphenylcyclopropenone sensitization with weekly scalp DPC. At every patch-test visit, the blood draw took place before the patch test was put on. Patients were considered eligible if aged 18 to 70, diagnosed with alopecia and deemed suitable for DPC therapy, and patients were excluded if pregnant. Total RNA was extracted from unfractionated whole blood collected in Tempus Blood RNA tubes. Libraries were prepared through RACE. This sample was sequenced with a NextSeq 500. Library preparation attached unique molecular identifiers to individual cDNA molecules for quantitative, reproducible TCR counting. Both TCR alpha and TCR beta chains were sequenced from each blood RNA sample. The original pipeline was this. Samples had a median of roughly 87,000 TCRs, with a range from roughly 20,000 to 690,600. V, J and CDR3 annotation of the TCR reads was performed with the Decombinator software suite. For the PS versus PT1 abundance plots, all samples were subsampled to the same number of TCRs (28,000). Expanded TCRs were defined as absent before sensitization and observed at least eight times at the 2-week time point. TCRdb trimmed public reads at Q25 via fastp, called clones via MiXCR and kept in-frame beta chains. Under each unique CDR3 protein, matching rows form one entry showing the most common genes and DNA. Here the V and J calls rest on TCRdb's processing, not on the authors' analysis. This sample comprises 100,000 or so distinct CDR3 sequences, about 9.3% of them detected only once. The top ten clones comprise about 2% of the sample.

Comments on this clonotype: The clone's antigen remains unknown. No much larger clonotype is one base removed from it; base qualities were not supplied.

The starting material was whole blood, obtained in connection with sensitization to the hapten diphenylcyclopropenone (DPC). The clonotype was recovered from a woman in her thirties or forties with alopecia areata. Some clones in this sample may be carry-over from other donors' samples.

DNA sequence: TGCAGTGCTAGGGCACTTACAGGGGATCCGGATGAAAAACTGTTTTTT. Its amino acids are CSARALTGDPDEKLFF. Here the chain combines TRBV20-1 and TRBJ1-4; 7 middle bases align to TRBD1. Including cysteine and phenylalanine, the CDR3 has 16 amino acids. CDR3 DNA only is kept here, 48 bases in frame from base 1. In the germline V gene (reference sequence), CDR1 corresponds to DFQATT and CDR2 to SNEGSKA. Relative to germline, V is missing 3 bases and J is missing 6 bases, with 13 bases of the junction outside any gene match.